A selection of T cell receptor beta chains follows, all from one sample in a study of patients and donors after allogeneic stem cell transplantation. TCRdb ran MiXCR on the RT-PCR reads and lists one entry per CDR3 protein. Of about 410,000 distinct CDR3 sequences in the sample, 15% to 20% were seen once. Sequencing was performed on blood, either unsorted or a sorted T cell fraction (not recorded which). Receptors originate from a human donor who was either an allogeneic HSCT recipient or a stem cell or donor lymphocyte infusion donor (not recorded which). It is not recorded whose cells these are; they may come from a transplant donor. The CDR3 runs from the conserved cysteine through the conserved F or W. The D gene is left open where the match is weak. For some rows the clone size is stated as once, few or many, or as a class when expanded; others skip it.

D gene	V gene	J gene	clone size	CDR3 DNA	CDR3 protein
.	TRBV5-1	TRBJ1-1	.	TGCGCCAGCAGCTCTGCAGGGTGGGGCACTGAAGCTTTCTTT	CASSSAGWGTEAFF
.	TRBV4-1	TRBJ2-7	.	TGCGCCAGCAGCAAAACACCTTTCCCCTACGAGCAGTACTTC	CASSKTPFPYEQYF
.	TRBV12-3/TRBV12-4	TRBJ2-5	.	TGTGCCAGCAGTCCCCTAAGACAGAACCAAGAGACCCAGTACTTC	CASSPLRQNQETQYF
.	TRBV4-1	TRBJ2-5	few	TGCGCCAGCAGCCAAGAGGGACGGCCGCAAGAGACCCAGTACTTC	CASSQEGRPQETQYF
.	TRBV5-6	TRBJ2-5	.	TGTGCCAGCAGAAGGGGGGGAGCAGAGACCCAGTACTTC	CASRRGGAETQYF
TRBD2	TRBV12-3/TRBV12-4	TRBJ2-1	few	TGTGCCAGTAGGGGGTGGAGCGGGAGGGCCCGCAGCAATGAGCAGTTCTTC	CASRGWSGRARSNEQFF
TRBD1	TRBV9	TRBJ2-2	few	TGTGCCAGCAGCCCCACCGGGACAGGGGCCGGGGAGCTGTTTTTT	CASSPTGTGAGELFF
.	TRBV6-5	TRBJ2-2	few	TGTGCCAGCAGTTTCGAACCTACCGGGGAGCTGTTTTTT	CASSFEPTGELFF
TRBD2	TRBV9	TRBJ2-1	.	TGTGCCAGCAGCGTCACCGCAAGCGGGAGTACCTACAATGAGCAGTTCTTC	CASSVTASGSTYNEQFF
TRBD2	TRBV3-1	TRBJ2-7	.	TGTGCCAGCAGCCAAGAAGCGGGGATCGACGAGCAGTACTTC	CASSQEAGIDEQYF
TRBD1	TRBV5-1	TRBJ2-2	many	TGCGCCAGCAGCTTCGGGGACAGGGAGGACACCGGGGAGCTGTTTTTT	CASSFGDREDTGELFF
.	TRBV6-5	TRBJ1-6	.	TGTGCCAGCAGTTACTCGACGGGGGGGGGTAATTCACCCCTCCACTTT	CASSYSTGGGNSPLHF
TRBD1	TRBV24-1	TRBJ1-1	many	TGTGCCACCAGTGATCCCTTAGACAGGGCGGATGAAGCTTTCTTT	CATSDPLDRADEAFF
.	TRBV19	TRBJ2-1	.	TGTGCCAGTAGTATAGGAACAGGACCCCGATACAATGAGCAGTTCTTC	CASSIGTGPRYNEQFF
.	TRBV5-1	TRBJ2-1	.	TGCGCCAGCAGCGCAGTCCTAGGAGGTTACAATGAGCAGTTCTTC	CASSAVLGGYNEQFF
TRBD1	TRBV12-3/TRBV12-4	TRBJ1-6	.	TGTGCCAGCAGTTTGGGCAGGGGGGCTTATTCACCCCTCCACTTT	CASSLGRGAYSPLHF
TRBD1	TRBV7-9	TRBJ2-1	.	TGTGCCAGCAGCCTCTCGGACAGGCGAAAGCAGTTCTTC	CASSLSDRRKQFF
.	TRBV9	TRBJ2-1	few	TGTGCCAGCAGCGTAGGCCTCCGGGGTGCGGCTACCTACAATGAGCAGTTCTTC	CASSVGLRGAATYNEQFF
TRBD1	TRBV5-6	TRBJ1-2	.	TGTGCCAGCAGCCCCAAGGGACAGAACTATGGCTACACCTTC	CASSPKGQNYGYTF
TRBD1	TRBV4-1	TRBJ1-5	many	TGCGCCAGCAGCTCCGGGACAGCATATCAGCCCCAGCATTTT	CASSSGTAYQPQHF
.	TRBV12-3/TRBV12-4	TRBJ2-4	many	TGTGCCAGCAGTGGACGGGCCAAAAACATTCAGTACTTC	CASSGRAKNIQYF
TRBD1	TRBV6-1	TRBJ1-6	.	TGTGCCAGCATCGACAGGGCTAGGAATTCACCCCTCCACTTT	CASIDRARNSPLHF
TRBD1	TRBV18	TRBJ2-3	many	TGTGCCAGCTCACCCGACAGGGGCGCAGATACGCAGTATTTT	CASSPDRGADTQYF
.	TRBV15	TRBJ1-6	many	TGTGCCACCAGCAGAGAGTCAGCTAATTCACCCCTCCACTTT	CATSRESANSPLHF
TRBD1	TRBV4-1	TRBJ1-1	few	TGCGCCAGCAGCCAAGTAGACAGGGTCCCCCAAGCTTTCTTT	CASSQVDRVPQAFF
.	TRBV24-1	TRBJ1-1	.	TGTGCCACCAGTGATTTGGGTAGTGAAGCTTTCTTT	CATSDLGSEAFF
.	TRBV27	TRBJ2-5	.	TGTGCCAGCAGTTTAACAGGGCAAGGGGAGACCCAGTACTTC	CASSLTGQGETQYF